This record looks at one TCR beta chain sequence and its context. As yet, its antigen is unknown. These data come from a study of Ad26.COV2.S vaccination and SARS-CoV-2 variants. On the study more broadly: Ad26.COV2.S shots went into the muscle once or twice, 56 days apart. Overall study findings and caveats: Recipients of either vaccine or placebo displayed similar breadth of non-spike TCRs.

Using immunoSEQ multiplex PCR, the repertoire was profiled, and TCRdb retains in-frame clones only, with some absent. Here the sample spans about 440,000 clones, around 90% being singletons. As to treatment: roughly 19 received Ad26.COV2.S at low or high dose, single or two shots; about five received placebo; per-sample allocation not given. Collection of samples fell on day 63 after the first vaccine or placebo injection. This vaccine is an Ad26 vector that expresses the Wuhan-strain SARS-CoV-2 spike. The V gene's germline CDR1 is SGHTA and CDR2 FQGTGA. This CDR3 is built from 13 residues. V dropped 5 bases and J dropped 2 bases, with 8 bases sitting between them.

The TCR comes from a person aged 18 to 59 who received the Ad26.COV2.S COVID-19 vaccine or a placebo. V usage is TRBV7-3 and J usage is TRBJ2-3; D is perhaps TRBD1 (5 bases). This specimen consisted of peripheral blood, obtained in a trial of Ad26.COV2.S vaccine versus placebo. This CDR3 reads CASSRTYTDTQYF. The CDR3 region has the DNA TGTGCCAGCAGCAGGACATACACAGATACGCAGTATTTT.